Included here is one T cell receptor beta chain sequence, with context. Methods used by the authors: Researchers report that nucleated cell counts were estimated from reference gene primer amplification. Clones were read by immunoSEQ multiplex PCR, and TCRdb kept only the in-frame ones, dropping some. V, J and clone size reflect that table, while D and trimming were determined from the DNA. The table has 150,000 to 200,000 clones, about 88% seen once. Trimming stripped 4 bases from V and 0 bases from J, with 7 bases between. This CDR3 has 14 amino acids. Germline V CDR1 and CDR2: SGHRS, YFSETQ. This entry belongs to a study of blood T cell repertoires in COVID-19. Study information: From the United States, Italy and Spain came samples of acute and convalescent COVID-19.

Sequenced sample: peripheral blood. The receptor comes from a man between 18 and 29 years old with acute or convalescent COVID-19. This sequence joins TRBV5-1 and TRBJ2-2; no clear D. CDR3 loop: CASSGPTNTGELFF. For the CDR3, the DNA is TGCGCCAGCAGCGGGCCTACGAACACCGGGGAGCTGTTTTTT.